These 27 T cell receptor beta chains share one sample of origin, sequenced in a study of blood T cell repertoires in COVID-19. Assay: immunoSEQ multiplex PCR; the TCRdb copy retains only in-frame clones and omits some. Of about 74,000 clones listed, approximately 90% are singletons. The sequenced sample consisted of peripheral blood. The receptors come from a woman aged 55-69 years with active COVID-19.

The chain recombines TRBV5-1 with TRBJ2-3; 9 bases fit TRBD2. The CDR3 consists of 15 residues. J was trimmed by 1 base and V by 4 bases; bases with no gene match: 4. Germline V gene lookup returns CDR1 SGHRS and CDR2 YFSETQ. CDR3 loop: CASSLWTSGTDTQYF. The DNA of the CDR3 is TGCGCCAGCAGCCTTTGGACTAGCGGCACAGATACGCAGTATTTT.

The chain joins TRBV5-6 to TRBJ1-4; 9 bases fit TRBD1. Germline V gives CDR1 SGHDT, CDR2 YYEEEE. Trimming cost V 4 bases and J 8 bases; bases outside gene matches: 9. This CDR3 spans 15 amino acids. The DNA of the CDR3 is TGTGCCAGCAGCCGCCGGGGGACAGGGCGCGAAAAACTGTTTTTT. Protein sequence: CASSRRGTGREKLFF.

This clone was picked up a small number of times. A read error may produce the germline difference seen at one junction end. The chain uses TRBV12-3 or TRBV12-4 and TRBJ2-7; D is perhaps TRBD2 (6 bases). The CDR3 has 11 amino acids. CDR3 in amino acids: CASSPGVGLNF. CDR3 bases: TGTGCCAGCAGCCCGGGGGTGGGGTTGAACTTC.

The J gene is TRBJ2-1, the V gene TRBV5-5, with 7 bases that match TRBD2. The CDR3 is made up of 15 amino acids. The trim removed 4 bases at V and 0 bases at J, leaving 4 bases unmatched. CDR1 SGHKS and CDR2 YYEKEE come from the germline V gene (reference sequence). The DNA of the CDR3 is TGTGCCAGCAGCACTAGCGCTAGCTCCTACAATGAGCAGTTCTTC. Its protein is CASSTSASSYNEQFF.

The rearrangement uses TRBV5-4 and TRBJ2-1; 7 nucleotides match TRBD1. Germline CDR1 and CDR2: SGHNT and YYREEE (reference sequence). J was trimmed by 2 bases and V by 0 bases; bases with no gene match: 5. This CDR3 is built from 16 residues. The CDR3 loop reads CASSLVQGQAYNEQFF. The CDR3 nucleotides are TGTGCCAGCAGCTTGGTACAGGGGCAAGCCTACAATGAGCAGTTCTTC.

The chain recombines TRBV28 with TRBJ1-5; the D gene is possibly TRBD1 (6 bases). The CDR3 length is 16 residues. In germline, CDR1 is MDHEN, CDR2 SYDVKM. The V end was cut by 5 bases, the J end by 3 bases, with 17 bases between. As DNA, the CDR3 is TGTGCCAGCAGTCCCGGGACAAACCATTACAATCAGCCCCAGCATTTT. It is translated as CASSPGTNHYNQPQHF. The full variable domain, in which reference TRBV28 and TRBJ1-5 provide the parts outside the CDR3, is DVKVTQSSRYLVKRTGEKVFLECVQDMDHENMFWYRQDPGLGLRLIYFSYDVKMKEKGDIPEGYSVSREKKERFSLILESASTNQTSMYLCASSPGTNHYNQPQHFGDGTRLSIL.

The rearrangement links TRBV29-1 to TRBJ1-2; 7 bases are a match to TRBD1. The ends lost 7 bases at V and 4 bases at J; junction bases unmatched: 9. Germline loops: CDR1 SQVTM, CDR2 ANQGSEA. CDR3 length equals 13 residues. CDR3 residues: CSAPGEGAYGYTF. CDR3 DNA: TGCAGCGCCCCCGGAGAGGGGGCCTATGGCTACACCTTC.

This clone was detected a few times. The chain has TRBV2 and TRBJ1-2; 7 nucleotides agree with TRBD1. V shed 3 bases, J shed 6 bases, and the junction held 7 bases outside the gene matches. CDR1 is SNHLY, CDR2 FYNNEI, per germline. The CDR3 sequence is 14 residues long. CDR3 nucleotide sequence: TGTGCCAGCAGTGATACAGGGGCAGATAATGGCTACACCTTC. It is translated as CASSDTGADNGYTF.

The J gene is TRBJ1-2, the V gene TRBV18; 8 bases map to TRBD1. This CDR3 is 14 amino acids long. V trimming: 3 bases; J trimming: 8 bases; junction bases outside the gene matches: 8. The V gene's germline CDR1 is KGHSH and CDR2 LQKENI. The CDR3 loop reads CASSPAGQGLGYTF. CDR3 coding DNA: TGTGCCAGCTCACCCGCTGGACAGGGCCTAGGCTACACCTTC.

V gene TRBV19 combines with J gene TRBJ1-1; D is uncertain. Trimming took off 3 bases at V and 0 bases at J, with 11 bases between the two ends. CDR1 and CDR2 (germline): LNHDA, SQIVND (reference sequence). CDR3 length: 15 residues. This chain's CDR3 is CASSIRPELNTEAFF. CDR3 DNA sequence: TGTGCCAGTAGTATCCGCCCGGAGTTGAACACTGAAGCTTTCTTT.

The rearrangement uses TRBV28 and TRBJ2-7; perhaps TRBD1 as D (6 bases). Looked up from germline, CDR1 is MDHEN and CDR2 is SYDVKM. The CDR3 has 12 residues. V shed 6 bases and J shed 4 bases, with 10 bases lying between them. The CDR3 DNA sequence: TGTGCCAGCAGAAAGACAGGATACGAGCAGTACTTC. Protein sequence: CASRKTGYEQYF.

This rearrangement joins TRBV28 to TRBJ2-7, with D possibly matching TRBD1 (7 bases). The CDR3 covers 12 residues. Germline V CDR1 and CDR2: MDHEN, SYDVKM. V was trimmed by 5 bases and J by 12 bases, leaving 17 bases between them. The CDR3 spells CASSPLNRGLYF. In nucleotides, the CDR3 is TGTGCCAGCAGTCCGTTGAACAGGGGACTGTACTTC.

The genes are TRBV7-8 and TRBJ2-3; no clear D gene. Trimming stripped 4 bases from V and 6 bases from J, with 17 bases between. The CDR3 sequence is 15 residues long. CDR1 is SGHVS and CDR2 is FQNEAQ in the germline V gene. CDR3 loop: CASSSRRLRLDTQYF. In nucleotides, the CDR3 is TGTGCCAGCAGCTCCCGCCGACTGAGATTGGATACGCAGTATTTT.

The chain uses TRBV29-1 and TRBJ2-1, with D perhaps matching TRBD2 (6 bases). V gave up 4 bases and J gave up 2 bases, with 15 bases separating them. The CDR3 runs 15 residues. Germline loops: CDR1 SQVTM, CDR2 ANQGSEA. The CDR3 spells CSVGGTGVPYNEQFF. In DNA, the CDR3 is TGCAGCGTTGGGGGGACGGGAGTCCCCTACAATGAGCAGTTCTTC.

V gene TRBV2 combines with J gene TRBJ2-3; D might be TRBD1 (6 bases). Trimming pared 6 bases from V and 1 base from J, leaving 29 bases between. The CDR3 contains 20 residues. Germline V gene sequence: CDR1 SNHLY, CDR2 FYNNEI. CDR3 coding DNA: TGTGCCAGCAGCGCCGCGAGATCCCAGGGCCTCAGGGGTCGCACAGATACGCAGTATTTT. Amino acids: CASSAARSQGLRGRTDTQYF.

The V and J genes are TRBV10-3 and TRBJ2-3, with D unclear. Germline assignment: CDR1 ENHRY and CDR2 SYGVKD. There are 14 residues in the CDR3. V gave up 3 bases and J gave up 3 bases, with 10 bases separating them. The CDR3 sequence: CAISDVDGTDTQYF. CDR3 DNA: TGTGCCATCAGTGATGTTGACGGGACAGATACGCAGTATTTT.

Regarding this clone: In the same sample, other DNA sequences code for this CDR3. The V call is TRBV5-1, the J call TRBJ2-7, with TRBD1 identical over 9 bases. There are 16 residues in the CDR3. The germline CDR1 and CDR2 sequences are SGHRS and YFSETQ. J gave up 3 bases and V 0 bases, and 7 bases lay outside the gene matches. CDR3 amino acids: CASSLDPPGQGYEQYF. DNA for the CDR3: TGCGCCAGCAGCTTGGATCCTCCGGGACAGGGCTACGAGCAGTACTTC.

The gene calls are TRBV28 and TRBJ1-1; D unresolved. The CDR3 spans 14 residues. Trimming pared 3 bases from V and 1 base from J, leaving 9 bases between. CDR1 and CDR2 (germline): MDHEN, SYDVKM. CDR3 coding DNA: TGTGCCAGCAGTTTTCGGGGAGGGAACACTGAAGCTTTCTTT. Protein product: CASSFRGGNTEAFF.

The rearrangement links TRBV1 to TRBJ2-2; TRBD1, the table's D call, was not compared with the DNA. TRBV1 is annotated as a pseudogene. The length of the CDR3 is 18 residues. The CDR3 region has the DNA TGCACCAGCAGCCAAGACCTACTCGGGACAGGGCAGACCGGGGAGCTGTTTTTT. Protein product: CTSSQDLLGTGQTGELFF.

V gene TRBV6-5 combines with J gene TRBJ1-2; 7 bases are a match to TRBD1. The germline CDR1 and CDR2 sequences are MNHEY and SVGAGI. The CDR3 runs 15 residues. Losses at the gene ends were 6 bases for V and 4 bases for J; bases not matched to a gene: 11. DNA of the CDR3: TGTGCCAGCAGATCTAAACCGGGACAGACCTATGGCTACACCTTC. Protein product: CASRSKPGQTYGYTF.

V and J are TRBV18 and TRBJ2-5, with D possibly matching TRBD2 (6 bases). The CDR3 runs 16 residues. V was shortened by 3 bases and J by 2 bases, with 16 bases between the two germline ends. Germline loops: CDR1 KGHSH, CDR2 LQKENI. Written as DNA, the CDR3 is TGTGCCAGCTCACCGGTGACTAGTCAGGGACAAGAGACCCAGTACTTC. The encoded protein is CASSPVTSQGQETQYF.

This clone occurred once. V usage is TRBV30 and J usage is TRBJ2-3; a weak D match, TRBD2 (7 bases). The germline CDR1 and CDR2 sequences are GTSNPN and SVGIG (reference sequence). Trimming pared 4 bases from V and 4 bases from J, leaving 15 bases between. The CDR3 extends over 14 amino acids. CDR3 nucleotide sequence: TGTGCCTGGACCCCTAGGGGGAGGGCAGATACGCAGTATTTT. Amino acid sequence: CAWTPRGRADTQYF.

The V gene is TRBV24-1, the J gene TRBJ1-2; the match to TRBD1 covers 8 bases. V lost 4 bases to trimming and J lost 7 bases; unmatched junction nucleotides: 10. The CDR3 has 15 residues. The germline V gene has CDR1 KGHDR and CDR2 SFDVKD. The CDR3 region is CATSETGQVVGGYTF. CDR3 DNA: TGTGCCACCAGTGAGACGGGACAGGTAGTTGGTGGCTACACCTTC.

The rearrangement joins TRBV5-1 to TRBJ2-3; TRBD2 agrees at 12 bases. This CDR3 has 14 residues. Germline trimming cut 10 bases from V and 2 bases from J; bases unmatched to any gene: 5. CDR1 is SGHRS and CDR2 is YFSETQ in the germline V gene. The DNA of the CDR3 is TGCGCCTCAAGGACTAGCGGGGACACAGATACGCAGTATTTT. Its translation is CASRTSGDTDTQYF.

The genes are TRBV27 and TRBJ1-2; 7 bases fit TRBD1. Trimming at V came to 2 bases and at J to 3 bases, leaving 0 bases not matched to a gene. Germline CDR1 MNHEY, CDR2 SMNVEV (reference sequence). This CDR3 contains 13 residues. The CDR3 region is CASSLQGDYGYTF. DNA for the CDR3: TGTGCCAGCAGTTTACAGGGGGACTATGGCTACACCTTC.

The chain is built from TRBV5-6 and TRBJ1-5, with TRBD1 matching over 11 bases. The trim removed 2 bases at V and 9 bases at J, leaving 4 bases unmatched. CDR1 and CDR2 (germline): SGHDT, YYEEEE. The length of the CDR3 is 14 residues. CDR3 residues: CASSFGTGGAPQHF. DNA of the CDR3: TGTGCCAGCAGCTTCGGGACAGGGGGAGCGCCCCAGCATTTT. The full variable domain, with the rest looked up from reference TRBV5-6 and TRBJ1-5, is DAGVTQSPTHLIKTRGQQVTLRCSPKSGHDTVSWYQQALGQGPQFIFQYYEEEERQRGNFPDRFSGHQFPNYSSELNVNALLLGDSALYLCASSFGTGGAPQHFGDGTRLSIL.

This chain links TRBV6-6 with TRBJ2-3; the match to TRBD2 covers 7 bases. From germline, CDR1 is MNHNY and CDR2 SVGAGI (reference sequence). Germline trimming cut 4 bases from V and 6 bases from J; bases unmatched to any gene: 10. The CDR3 is made up of 15 amino acids. This CDR3 reads CASSSWTRTSDTQYF. CDR3 nucleotide sequence: TGTGCCAGCAGTTCTTGGACTAGGACGTCTGATACGCAGTATTTT.